Presented here are 23 T cell receptor beta chains from one specimen sequenced in a study of shared clonotypes between healthy human individuals. Method: immunoSEQ multiplex PCR; TCRdb's copy keeps in-frame clones and lacks some. Altogether nearly 750,000 clones are present, 72% being singletons, with the ten largest covering more than 1.5%. The sample consisted of memory CD4+ T cells sorted from blood. Subset reported: CD45RA-negative fraction. All receptors come from a woman aged 25 to 39 in good health.

The V gene is TRBV13, the J gene TRBJ2-7, with TRBD2 identical over 8 bases. This CDR3 is 15 amino acids long. CDR1 PRHDT and CDR2 FYEKMQ come from the germline V gene (reference sequence). With V trimmed by 3 bases and J by 5 bases, 9 bases remained unmatched. CDR3 nucleotide sequence: TGTGCCAGCAGCTTCTCCACGGGAGGGCCGGACGAGCAGTACTTC. This codes for CASSFSTGGPDEQYF.

The CDR3 bases are TGCGCCAGCGCCCGGAGCCTGCACGAGCAGTACTTC. Encoded protein: CASARSLHEQYF. V is TRBV5-1 and J is TRBJ2-7; D is uncertain. Germline CDR1 is SGHRS and CDR2 is YFSETQ. The V gene lost 7 bases and the J gene lost 5 bases, with 13 bases spanning the gap. The CDR3 sequence is 12 residues long.

In DNA, the CDR3 is TGTGCCAGCAGCCGAGATGGGGACGGGACCCAGTACTTC. It yields the protein CASSRDGDGTQYF. This sequence joins TRBV4-2 and TRBJ2-5; D might be TRBD1 or TRBD2, each matching 5 bases. V dropped 4 bases and J dropped 7 bases, with 13 bases sitting between them. Germline V gene data show CDR1 as LGHNA and CDR2 as YNFKEQ. This CDR3 comprises 13 residues.

Worth noting for this clone: Other nucleotide sequences in the sample specify the same CDR3. V and J are TRBV5-1 and TRBJ2-7; 10 bases map to TRBD1. Per germline, CDR1 SGHRS and CDR2 YFSETQ. The CDR3 contains 14 residues. Trimming took 0 bases from V and 4 from J; bases not matched to a gene: 1. CDR3 in DNA: TGCGCCAGCAGCTTGGCGGGACAGGGGTACGAGCAGTACTTC. It yields the protein CASSLAGQGYEQYF.

A remark on this clone: An end of the junction does not agree with germline; a read error may underlie this. The J gene is TRBJ1-2, the V gene TRBV28, with D possibly matching TRBD1 (6 bases). CDR1 is MDHEN, CDR2 SYDVKM, per germline. The CDR3 runs 14 residues. The CDR3 sequence: CASSLSGAYYGYTF. DNA for the CDR3: TGTGCCAGCAGCTTATCAGGGGCATACTATGGCTACACCTTC.

The chain is built from TRBV19 and TRBJ2-2; D not resolved. The germline gives CDR1 LNHDA, CDR2 SQIVND (reference sequence). The CDR3 is 15 amino acids. Trimming shortened V by 0 bases and J by 8 bases, and 13 bases separated the two germline ends. CDR3 DNA: TGTGCCAGTAGTATAGATCTTGGAGAGTTTGGGGAGCTGTTTTTT. This translates into CASSIDLGEFGELFF. Full variable domain (remainder filled in from reference TRBV19 and TRBJ2-2): DGGITQSPKYLFRKEGQNVTLSCEQNLNHDAMYWYRQDPGQGLRLIYYSQIVNDFQKGDIAEGYSVSREKKESFPLTVTSAQKNPTAFYLCASSIDLGEFGELFFGEGSRLTVL.

This chain uses TRBV18 with TRBJ2-1; D gene ambiguous. V lost 1 base and J 0 bases, leaving 7 bases between the germline ends. Germline V CDR1 and CDR2: KGHSH, LQKENI. The CDR3 consists of 15 residues. The CDR3 loop reads CASSPRPDSYNEQFF. The CDR3 bases are TGTGCCAGCTCACCACGGCCAGACTCCTACAATGAGCAGTTCTTC. The variable domain in full, completed from reference TRBV18 and TRBJ2-1, reads NAGVMQNPRHLVRRRGQEARLRCSPMKGHSHVYWYRQLPEEGLKFMVYLQKENIIDESGMPKERFSAEFPKEGPSILRIQQVVRGDSAAYFCASSPRPDSYNEQFFGPGTRLTVL.

The chain uses TRBV19 and TRBJ1-5; TRBD1 might be the D (5 bases). CDR3 length equals 14 residues. V was cut by 3 bases and J by 4 bases, with 10 bases left in between. Germline assignment: CDR1 LNHDA and CDR2 SQIVND (reference sequence). As DNA, the CDR3 is TGTGCCAGTAGTATCCAGGGCGCAAATCAGCCCCAGCATTTT. Its translation: CASSIQGANQPQHF.

The rearrangement uses TRBV15 and TRBJ1-2, with a weak D call TRBD1 (6 bases). Germline V CDR1 and CDR2: LNHNV, YYDKDF (reference sequence). The CDR3 loop spans 15 amino acids. The V end lost 1 base, the J end lost 3 bases, and 12 bases lay between the germline ends. In DNA form, the CDR3 reads TGTGCCACCAGCAGAGCTGAGACAGGCCACTATGGCTACACCTTC. Protein: CATSRAETGHYGYTF.

This clone was counted a few times. The genes are TRBV7-8 and TRBJ1-1, with D maybe TRBD1 (5 bases). Trimming took off 5 bases at V and 1 base at J, with 17 bases between the two ends. From germline, CDR1 is SGHVS and CDR2 FQNEAQ. CDR3 size: 16 residues. The CDR3 loop reads CASSLNQGLQNTEAFF. The CDR3, as DNA: TGTGCCAGCAGCCTAAACCAGGGACTGCAGAACACTGAAGCTTTCTTT.

V and J are TRBV6-6 and TRBJ1-5; tentative D call: TRBD1 (5 bases). Trimming pared 5 bases from V and 6 bases from J, leaving 8 bases between. The V gene's germline CDR1 is MNHNY and CDR2 SVGAGI (reference sequence). The CDR3 is 12 amino acids. Here the CDR3 DNA reads TGTGCCAGCAGTGGGGGTCGTCAGCCCCAGCATTTT. Translation: CASSGGRQPQHF.

This clone was seen repeatedly, ten times or more. V is TRBV7-2 and J is TRBJ2-3, with TRBD2 as a possible D gene (5 bases). Germline CDR1 SGHTA, CDR2 FQGNSA. V was cut by 3 bases and J by 1 base, with 5 bases left in between. The CDR3 runs to 13 residues. The CDR3 region is CASSFSGTDTQYF. CDR3 bases: TGTGCCAGCAGCTTTAGCGGCACAGATACGCAGTATTTT.

V gene TRBV29-1 combines with J gene TRBJ2-7; either TRBD1 or TRBD2 may fit D (5 bases each). CDR3 length equals 16 residues. Trimming stripped 4 bases from V and 2 bases from J, with 21 bases between. Germline-derived CDR1 and CDR2 are SQVTM and ANQGSEA. CDR3 in amino acids: CSVVLYGGRRTYEQYF. In DNA, the CDR3 is TGCAGCGTTGTCCTTTATGGGGGACGGAGGACCTACGAGCAGTACTTC.

The gene calls are TRBV29-1 and TRBJ2-5; D gene ambiguous. Trimming took 1 base from V and 0 from J, leaving 9 bases between them. The CDR3 loop spans 14 amino acids. Per the germline V gene, CDR1 is SQVTM and CDR2 is ANQGSEA. The CDR3 DNA reads as TGCAGCGTTGAAGTCACAGAAAACCAAGAGACCCAGTACTTC. Translated: CSVEVTENQETQYF.

The J gene is TRBJ2-7, the V gene TRBV29-1; D gene ambiguous. Germline values: CDR1 SQVTM, CDR2 ANQGSEA. This CDR3 region has 15 residues. V was pared by 0 bases and J by 3 bases, with 15 bases between. The CDR3 loop reads CSVEDFEKGSYEQYF. DNA of the CDR3: TGCAGCGTTGAAGATTTCGAGAAGGGTAGCTACGAGCAGTACTTC.

The chain recombines TRBV7-2 with TRBJ2-5; D not resolved. The DNA end is a closer match to TRBJ2-7, so the J assignment may be wrong. The V gene's germline CDR1 is SGHTA and CDR2 FQGNSA. CDR3 size: 16 residues. The CDR3 here is CASSLGRTLSSYEQYF. The CDR3 coding sequence is TGTGCCAGCAGCTTAGGAAGGACGTTAAGCTCCTACGAGCAGTACTTC.

This clone came up many times. This chain connects TRBV19 to TRBJ1-5; 8 bases fit TRBD1. In germline, CDR1 is LNHDA, CDR2 SQIVND (reference sequence). Trimming cost V 6 bases and J 5 bases; bases outside gene matches: 3. This CDR3 region has 13 residues. The CDR3 sequence: CASSMDRDQPQHF. CDR3 DNA: TGTGCCAGTAGCATGGACAGGGATCAGCCCCAGCATTTT.

The chain is built from TRBV6-6 and TRBJ2-1, with a tentative D call TRBD1 (6 bases). The CDR3 totals 15 residues. Deletions cut 2 bases from V and 6 bases from J, with 14 bases between. The germline V gene has CDR1 MNHNY and CDR2 SVGAGI (reference sequence). This CDR3 is CASSYRGTRGNEQFF. In DNA, the CDR3 is TGTGCCAGCAGTTACAGGGGGACAAGAGGCAATGAGCAGTTCTTC.

The chain is built from TRBV28 and TRBJ2-7; the match to TRBD1 covers 9 bases. The CDR3 contains 14 residues. CDR1 MDHEN and CDR2 SYDVKM come from the germline V gene. J gave up 2 bases and V 6 bases, and 5 bases lay outside the gene matches. For the CDR3, the DNA is TGTGCCAGCAGGGCCACAGGGGGCCCCTACGAGCAGTACTTC. Protein: CASRATGGPYEQYF.

J is TRBJ2-2 and V is TRBV18, with 10 bases fitting TRBD1. After removal of 0 bases from V and 4 bases from J, the junction contained 2 bases not matched to a gene. The germline V gene encodes CDR1 KGHSH and CDR2 LQKENI. The CDR3 length is 16 residues. CDR3 DNA sequence: TGTGCCAGCTCACCACCGGGACAGGGGCGCACCGGGGAGCTGTTTTTT. Protein sequence: CASSPPGQGRTGELFF.

The chain employs TRBV14 and TRBJ2-7; D possibly corresponds to TRBD1 (5 bases). Germline V lookup: CDR1 SGHDN, CDR2 FVKESK. Trimming took off 4 bases at V and 6 bases at J, with 19 bases between the two ends. This CDR3 region has 15 residues. The DNA for the CDR3 is TGTGCCAGCAGCCTTCAACAGGTCCGCTCTGGCGAGCAGTACTTC. Translation: CASSLQQVRSGEQYF. Supplemented by reference TRBV14 and TRBJ2-7, the full variable domain reads EAGVTQFPSHSVIEKGQTVTLRCDPISGHDNLYWYRRVMGKEIKFLLHFVKESKQDESGMPNNRFLAERTGGTYSTLKVQPAELEDSGVYFCASSLQQVRSGEQYFGPGTRLTVT.

This clone was recorded once. The chain has TRBV10-3 and TRBJ2-5; the D gene is possibly TRBD2 (5 bases). Trimming cost V 3 bases and J 2 bases, with 19 bases left between them. This CDR3 spans 17 amino acids. Germline CDR1 reads ENHRY; CDR2 reads SYGVKD. CDR3 DNA: TGTGCCATCAGTGACCCTAGTCGAGCGGACCAACAAGAGACCCAGTACTTC. It translates to CAISDPSRADQQETQYF.

The rearrangement uses TRBV28 and TRBJ1-1; the D gene is possibly TRBD1 (5 bases). Trimming removed 10 bases at V and 4 bases at J, with 19 bases between. In germline, CDR1 is MDHEN, CDR2 SYDVKM. There are 14 residues in the CDR3. The CDR3 DNA reads as TGTGCCACCACTGGGGGTCACCCGAGCACTGAAGCTTTCTTT. This translates into CATTGGHPSTEAFF.